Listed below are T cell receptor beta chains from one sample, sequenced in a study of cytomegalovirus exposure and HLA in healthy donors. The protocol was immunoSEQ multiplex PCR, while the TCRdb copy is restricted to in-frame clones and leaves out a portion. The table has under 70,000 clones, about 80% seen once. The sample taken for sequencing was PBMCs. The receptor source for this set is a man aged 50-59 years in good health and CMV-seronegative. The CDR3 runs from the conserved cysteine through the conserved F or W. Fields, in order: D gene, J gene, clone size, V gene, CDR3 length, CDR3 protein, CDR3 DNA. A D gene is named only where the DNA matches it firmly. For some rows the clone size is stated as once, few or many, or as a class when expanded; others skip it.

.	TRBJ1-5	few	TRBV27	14	CASSLSQGSQPQHF	TGTGCCAGCAGTTTATCGCAGGGTAGCCAGCCCCAGCATTTT
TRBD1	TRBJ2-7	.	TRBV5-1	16	CASRNGQGVSSYEQYF	TGCGCCAGCAGGAACGGACAGGGCGTGAGCTCCTACGAGCAGTACTTC
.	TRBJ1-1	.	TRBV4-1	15	CASSQAGTGQEESFF	TGCGCCAGCAGCCAAGCGGGTACAGGGCAGGAGGAATCTTTCTTT
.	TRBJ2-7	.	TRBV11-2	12	CASSPGQYEQYF	TGTGCCAGCAGCCCCGGACAGTACGAGCAGTACTTC
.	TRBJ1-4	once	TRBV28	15	CASSTPGGVNEKLFF	TGTGCCAGCAGCACGCCGGGAGGGGTTAATGAAAAACTGTTTTTT
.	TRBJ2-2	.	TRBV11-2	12	CASSILSGELFF	TGTGCCAGCAGCATCCTTTCTGGGGAGCTGTTTTTT
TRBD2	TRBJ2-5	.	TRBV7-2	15	CASVRERGERETQYF	TGTGCCAGCGTTCGAGAGCGGGGGGAACGAGAGACCCAGTACTTC
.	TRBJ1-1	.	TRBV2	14	CASTLSQVDTEAFF	TGTGCCAGCACTCTGTCACAGGTTGACACTGAAGCTTTCTTT
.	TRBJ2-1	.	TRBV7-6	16	CASSLLAGSSYNEQFF	TGTGCCAGCAGCTTATTGGCGGGGAGCTCCTACAATGAGCAGTTCTTC
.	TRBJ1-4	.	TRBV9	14	CASSVSGSNEKLFF	TGTGCCAGCAGCGTCTCCGGGTCTAATGAAAAACTGTTTTTT
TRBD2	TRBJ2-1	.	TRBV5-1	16	CASSHRSGVSRGEQFF	TGCGCCAGCAGCCACCGTAGCGGGGTCTCCAGAGGTGAGCAGTTCTTC
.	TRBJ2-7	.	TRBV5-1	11	CASSLAGEQYF	TGCGCCAGCAGCTTGGCCGGGGAGCAGTACTTC
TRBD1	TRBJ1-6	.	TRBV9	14	CASSRDSYTSPLHF	TGTGCCAGCAGCAGGGACAGCTATACCTCACCCCTCCACTTT
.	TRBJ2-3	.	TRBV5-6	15	CASSLMADSTDTQYF	TGTGCCAGCAGCTTGATGGCGGATAGCACAGATACGCAGTATTTT
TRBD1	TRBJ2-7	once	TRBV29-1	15	CSVLGGQGSGYEQYF	TGCAGCGTCCTCGGGGGACAGGGAAGTGGCTACGAGCAGTACTTC
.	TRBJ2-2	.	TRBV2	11	CAIKNTGELFF	TGTGCCATCAAGAACACCGGGGAGCTGTTTTTT
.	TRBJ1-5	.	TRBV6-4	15	CASRTGVGDNQPQHF	TGTGCCAGCAGGACAGGAGTTGGGGACAATCAGCCCCAGCATTTT
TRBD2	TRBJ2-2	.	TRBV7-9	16	CASRSGGVEYTGELFF	TGTGCCAGCAGGAGCGGGGGCGTCGAGTACACCGGGGAGCTGTTTTTT
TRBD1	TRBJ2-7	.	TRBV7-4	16	CASSLGTDRTGYEQYF	TGTGCCAGCAGCTTGGGGACAGACAGGACAGGGTACGAGCAGTACTTC
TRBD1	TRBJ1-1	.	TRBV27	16	CASSFRQGVRNTEAFF	TGTGCCAGCAGTTTCCGACAGGGGGTGAGGAACACTGAAGCTTTCTTT
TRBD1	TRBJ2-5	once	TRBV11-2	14	CASSHRQGTGTQYF	TGTGCCAGCAGCCACAGACAGGGGACTGGGACCCAGTACTTC
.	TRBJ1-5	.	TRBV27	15	CASSPWSAVNQPQHF	TGTGCCAGCAGTCCTTGGAGTGCAGTCAATCAGCCCCAGCATTTT
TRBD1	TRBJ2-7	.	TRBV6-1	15	CASSDSTGWGLEQYF	TGTGCCAGCAGCGACTCGACAGGGTGGGGGTTGGAGCAGTACTTC
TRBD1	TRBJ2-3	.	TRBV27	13	CASRRQGVDTQYF	TGTGCCAGCCGGCGACAGGGAGTCGATACGCAGTATTTT
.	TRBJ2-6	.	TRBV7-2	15	CASTLQGSGANVLTF	TGTGCCAGCACGCTACAGGGCTCTGGGGCCAACGTCCTGACTTTC
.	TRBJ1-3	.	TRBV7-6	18	CASSLGLDPGSHGNTIYF	TGTGCCAGCAGCTTAGGACTGGATCCAGGGTCTCACGGAAACACCATATATTTT
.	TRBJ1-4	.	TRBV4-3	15	CASSQQATENEKLFF	TGCGCCAGCTCCCAACAAGCGACAGAGAATGAAAAACTGTTTTTT
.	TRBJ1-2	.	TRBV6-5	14	CASSPRTENYGYTF	TGTGCCAGCAGCCCCCGGACAGAGAACTATGGCTACACCTTC
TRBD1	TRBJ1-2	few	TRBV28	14	CASSSGTAHYGYTF	TGTGCCAGCAGTTCCGGGACAGCCCACTATGGCTACACCTTC
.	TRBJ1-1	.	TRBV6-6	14	CASSDTGKNTEAFF	TGTGCCAGCAGCGATACAGGGAAGAACACTGAAGCTTTCTTT
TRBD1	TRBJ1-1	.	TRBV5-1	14	CASSSDRVGTEAFF	TGCGCCAGCAGCTCTGACAGGGTGGGTACTGAAGCTTTCTTT
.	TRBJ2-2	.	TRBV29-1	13	CSVLSVNTGELFF	TGCAGCGTACTATCGGTGAACACCGGGGAGCTGTTTTTT
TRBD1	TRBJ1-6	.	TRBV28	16	CASSLSRGQKTSPLHF	TGTGCCAGCAGTTTATCGCGGGGACAGAAGACTTCACCCCTCCACTTT
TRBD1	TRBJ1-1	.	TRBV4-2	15	CASSQGQGAITEAFF	TGTGCCAGCAGCCAAGGACAGGGGGCTATCACTGAAGCTTTCTTT
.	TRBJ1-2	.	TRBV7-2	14	CASSPTVSGGGYTF	TGTGCCAGCAGCCCGACAGTCTCCGGGGGTGGCTACACCTTC
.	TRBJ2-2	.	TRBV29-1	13	CSVEGGLTGELFF	TGCAGCGTTGAGGGGGGGCTTACCGGGGAGCTGTTTTTT
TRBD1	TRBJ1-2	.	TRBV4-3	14	CASSQAGGAYGYTF	TGCGCCAGCAGCCAGGCAGGGGGTGCCTATGGCTACACCTTC
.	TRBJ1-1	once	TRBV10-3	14	CAISITGMNTEAFF	TGTGCCATCAGCATCACAGGGATGAACACTGAAGCTTTCTTT
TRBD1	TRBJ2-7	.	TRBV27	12	CASSPTGGEQYF	TGTGCCAGCAGTCCGACAGGGGGTGAGCAGTACTTC
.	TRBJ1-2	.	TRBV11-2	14	CASSALPTAYGYTF	TGTGCCAGCAGCGCGCTCCCGACAGCTTATGGCTACACCTTC